This T cell receptor beta chain was sequenced for a study of read filtering for tumor transcriptome and immune sequencing. Study overall: RNA-seq yielded only about 75 to 1,300 TCR reads, IR-seq about 4.05 to 11 million.

This clonotype was observed a handful of times. This library used about 400 ng RNA and molecular barcoded adaptors spanning alpha/delta and beta/gamma chains. A single record per CDR3 protein comes from TCRdb applying MiXCR to the reads. The profile shows 40,000 to 50,000 distinct CDR3 sequences, approximately 18% of them singletons. Sequenced material: a population of CD138-negative cells sorted from bone marrow. The TCR was taken from a donor over 35 with multiple myeloma.

The CDR3 nucleotides read TGCAGTGCTCCGGGTGTTGGGAGCGGGACCTACGAGCAGTACTTC. Translating it yields CSAPGVGSGTYEQYF. The chain recombines TRBV20-1 with TRBJ2-7, with 7 nucleotides matching TRBD2. CDR3 length equals 15 residues. In germline, CDR1 is DFQATT, CDR2 SNEGSKA (reference sequence). V was clipped by 5 bases and J by 2 bases; unmatched bases: 12.